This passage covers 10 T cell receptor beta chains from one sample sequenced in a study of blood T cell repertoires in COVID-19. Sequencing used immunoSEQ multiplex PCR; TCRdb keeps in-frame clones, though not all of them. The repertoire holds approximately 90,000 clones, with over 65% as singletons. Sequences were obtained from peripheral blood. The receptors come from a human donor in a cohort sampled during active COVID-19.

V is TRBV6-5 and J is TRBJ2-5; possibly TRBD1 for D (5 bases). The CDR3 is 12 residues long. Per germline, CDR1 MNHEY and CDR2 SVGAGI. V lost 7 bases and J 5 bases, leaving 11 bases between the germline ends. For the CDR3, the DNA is TGTGCCAGCAACTTGGACACCGAGACCCAGTACTTC. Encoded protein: CASNLDTETQYF.

CDR3 DNA: TGTGCCAGCAGTGTTAGTTCAGGGGGCTACGAGCAGTACTTC. It translates to CASSVSSGGYEQYF. The V call is TRBV2, the J call TRBJ2-7; 7 nucleotides agree with TRBD1. In germline, CDR1 is SNHLY, CDR2 FYNNEI. V was pared by 4 bases and J by 3 bases, with 6 bases of the junction left unmatched. The length of the CDR3 is 14 residues.

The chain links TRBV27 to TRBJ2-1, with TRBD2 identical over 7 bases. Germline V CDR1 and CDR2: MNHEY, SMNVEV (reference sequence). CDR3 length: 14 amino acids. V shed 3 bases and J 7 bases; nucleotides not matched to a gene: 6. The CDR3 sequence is CASSFWREKNEQFF. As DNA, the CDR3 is TGTGCCAGCAGTTTCTGGCGGGAGAAAAATGAGCAGTTCTTC.

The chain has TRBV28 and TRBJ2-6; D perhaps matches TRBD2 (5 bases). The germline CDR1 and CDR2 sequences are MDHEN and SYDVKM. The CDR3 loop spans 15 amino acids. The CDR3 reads CAASEPGSGANVLTF. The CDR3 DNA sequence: TGTGCGGCATCCGAACCGGGGTCTGGGGCCAACGTCCTGACTTTC.

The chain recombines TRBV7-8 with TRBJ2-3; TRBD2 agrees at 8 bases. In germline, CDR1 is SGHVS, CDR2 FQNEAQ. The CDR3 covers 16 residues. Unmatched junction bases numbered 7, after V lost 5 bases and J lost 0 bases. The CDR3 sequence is CASSPRTSLSTDTQYF. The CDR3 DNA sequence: TGTGCCAGCAGCCCACGGACTAGCCTTAGCACAGATACGCAGTATTTT.

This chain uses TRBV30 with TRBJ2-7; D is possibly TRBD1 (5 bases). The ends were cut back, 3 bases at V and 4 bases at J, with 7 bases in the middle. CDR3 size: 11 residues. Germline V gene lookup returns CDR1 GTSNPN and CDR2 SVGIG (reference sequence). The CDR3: CAWRTVYEQYF. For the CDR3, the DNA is TGTGCCTGGAGGACAGTTTACGAGCAGTACTTC. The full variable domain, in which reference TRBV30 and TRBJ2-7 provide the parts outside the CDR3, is SQTIHQWPATLVQPVGSPLSLECTVEGTSNPNLYWYRQAAGRGLQLLFYSVGIGQISSEVPQNLSASRPQDRQFILSSKKLLLSDSGFYLCAWRTVYEQYFGPGTRLTVT.

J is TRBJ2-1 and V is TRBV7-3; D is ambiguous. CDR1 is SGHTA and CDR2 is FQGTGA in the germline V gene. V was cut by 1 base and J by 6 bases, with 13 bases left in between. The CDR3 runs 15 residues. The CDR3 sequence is CASSLSPIRSNEQFF. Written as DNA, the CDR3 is TGTGCCAGCAGCTTAAGTCCGATTAGGAGCAATGAGCAGTTCTTC. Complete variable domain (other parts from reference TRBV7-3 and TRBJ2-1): GAGVSQTPSNKVTEKGKYVELRCDPISGHTALYWYRQSLGQGPEFLIYFQGTGAADDSGLPNDRFFAVRPEGSVSTLKIQRTERGDSAVYLCASSLSPIRSNEQFFGPGTRLTVL.

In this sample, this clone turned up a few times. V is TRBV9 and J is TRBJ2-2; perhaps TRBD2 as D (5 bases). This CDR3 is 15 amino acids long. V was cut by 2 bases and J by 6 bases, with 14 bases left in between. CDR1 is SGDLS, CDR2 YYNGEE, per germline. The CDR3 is CASSVRLNAAGELFF. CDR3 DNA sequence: TGTGCCAGCAGCGTCCGACTAAACGCCGCCGGGGAGCTGTTTTTT. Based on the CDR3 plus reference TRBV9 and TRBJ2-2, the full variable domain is DSGVTQTPKHLITATGQRVTLRCSPRSGDLSVYWYQQSLDQGLQFLIQYYNGEERAKGNILERFSAQQFPDLHSELNLSSLELGDSALYFCASSVRLNAAGELFFGEGSRLTVL.

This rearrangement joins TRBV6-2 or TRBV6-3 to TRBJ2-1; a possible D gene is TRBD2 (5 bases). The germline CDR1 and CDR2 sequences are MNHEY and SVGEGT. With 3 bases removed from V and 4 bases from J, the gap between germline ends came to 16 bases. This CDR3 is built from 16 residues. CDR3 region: CASSYPGIQRYNEQFF. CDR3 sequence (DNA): TGTGCCAGCAGTTATCCCGGGATCCAAAGATACAATGAGCAGTTCTTC.

The CDR3 bases are TGTGCCAGCAGTCTACAGGGGGCAACTAATGAAAAACTGTTTTTT. Translated, it gives CASSLQGATNEKLFF. The genes are TRBV7-2 and TRBJ1-4; 8 nucleotides match TRBD1. CDR1 and CDR2 (germline): SGHTA, FQGNSA. V trimming: 6 bases; J trimming: 0 bases; junction bases outside the gene matches: 3. The CDR3 has 15 residues.